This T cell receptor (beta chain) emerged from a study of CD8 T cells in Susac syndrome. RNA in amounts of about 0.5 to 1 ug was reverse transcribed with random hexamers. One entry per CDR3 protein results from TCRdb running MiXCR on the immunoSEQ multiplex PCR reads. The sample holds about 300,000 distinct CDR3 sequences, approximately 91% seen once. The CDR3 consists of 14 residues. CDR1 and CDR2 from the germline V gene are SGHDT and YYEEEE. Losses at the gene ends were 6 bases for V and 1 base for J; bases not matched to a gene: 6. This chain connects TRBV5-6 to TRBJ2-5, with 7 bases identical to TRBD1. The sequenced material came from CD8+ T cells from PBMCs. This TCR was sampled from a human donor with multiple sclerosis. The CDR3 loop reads CASTAGTVQETQYF. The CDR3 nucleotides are TGTGCCAGCACCGCAGGGACAGTCCAAGAGACCCAGTACTTC.